This T cell receptor beta chain derives from a study of shared clonotypes between healthy human individuals. General study results and limits: The study sampled only blood, and tissue repertoires likely differ.

CDR3 length: 15 amino acids. The V gene's germline CDR1 is LGHNA and CDR2 YSLEER. About this clone: Antigen unknown. The likely explanation is a read error, given a far larger clone one base away. The same CDR3 is also encoded by other DNA sequences in this sample.

In unsorted samples, genomic DNA was obtained using approximately 100 million PBMCs. Template amounts of roughly 0.3 ug DNA, around 33,000 T cell genomes, were employed in unsorted PBMC replicate PCRs. Generated by immunoSEQ multiplex PCR, the TCRdb table keeps only in-frame clones and is missing some. The data show approximately 500,000 clones, 65% to 85% seen once. The sequence was collected from a woman in her thirties or forties in good health. Some clones in this sample may be carry-over from other donors' samples. Sequenced: PBMCs. The chain carries TRBV4-3 and TRBJ2-6, with D possibly being TRBD1 or TRBD2 (5 bases each). The CDR3 sequence: CASSQGTHGANVLTF. The DNA of the CDR3 is TGCGCCAGTAGCCAAGGGACCCATGGGGCCAACGTCCTGACTTTC.